The 5 T cell receptor beta chains listed next were all sequenced from one sample in a study of neoadjuvant anti-PD-1 for oral cavity cancer (dated by TCRdb to 2020 to 2022). The library was built by means of the immunoSEQ multiplex PCR assay. TCRdb obtained this table from immuneACCESS and retained in-frame rearrangements with V and J assigned. These tables miss some clones; where compared with another copy, unresolved V genes account for less than half of the shortfall, and the remainder is unexplained. The sample profile shows tens of thousands of clones; approximately 85% of them were found once. The ten largest clones capture approximately 3.6% of the sample. This specimen's time point label, interpreted: after neoadjuvant nivolumab, at surgical resection. Material: PBMCs, obtained after nivolumab (anti-PD-1) treatment. The receptors here all came from a person between 35 and 79 years old with oral cavity squamous cell carcinoma.

The chain is built from TRBV6-1 and TRBJ1-5; possible D gene TRBD1, 6 bases. V shed 6 bases and J shed 5 bases, with 17 bases lying between them. Germline CDR1 and CDR2: MNHNS and SASEGT. CDR3 size: 15 residues. CDR3 sequence (DNA): TGTGCCAGCAGCGAACCGGGAACAGGGCATCAGCCCCAGCATTTT. It translates to CASSEPGTGHQPQHF.

Only one count was recorded for this clone. The chain recombines TRBV27 with TRBJ1-5; no reliable D call. CDR3 length equals 14 residues. V shed 6 bases and J shed 3 bases, with 12 bases lying between them. The V gene's germline CDR1 is MNHEY and CDR2 SMNVEV (reference sequence). In DNA form, the CDR3 reads TGTGCCAGCAGCCCGACGGGTTACAATCAGCCCCAGCATTTT. This gives the protein CASSPTGYNQPQHF.

This chain connects TRBV5-1 to TRBJ1-1, with TRBD1 as a possible D gene (5 bases). The V end lost 1 base, the J end lost 0 bases, and 7 bases lay between the germline ends. The CDR3 runs to 14 residues. In germline, CDR1 is SGHRS, CDR2 YFSETQ. The CDR3 reads CASSLMTVNTEAFF. The CDR3 DNA reads as TGCGCCAGCAGCTTGATGACAGTGAACACTGAAGCTTTCTTT.

The rearrangement links TRBV7-2 to TRBJ1-2; no firm D call. This CDR3 is 14 amino acids long. The V gene's germline CDR1 is SGHTA and CDR2 FQGNSA. Trimming took 5 bases from V and 4 from J, leaving 14 bases between them. Here the CDR3 reads CASSPEVVGYGYTF. CDR3 DNA: TGTGCCAGCAGCCCGGAGGTTGTGGGCTATGGCTACACCTTC.

J is TRBJ2-2 and V is TRBV4-2, with D possibly matching TRBD1 (6 bases). Trimming shortened V by 0 bases and J by 0 bases, and 11 bases separated the two germline ends. Germline-derived CDR1 and CDR2 are LGHNA and YNFKEQ. CDR3 size: 17 residues. The CDR3: CASSQDADSANTGELFF. CDR3 DNA: TGTGCCAGCAGCCAAGATGCGGACAGTGCGAACACCGGGGAGCTGTTTTTT.